The 11 T cell receptor beta chains presented below share a single source sample, sequenced in a study of cytomegalovirus exposure and HLA in healthy donors. PCR used 60 Vbeta primers and 13 Jbeta primers. Method: immunoSEQ multiplex PCR; TCRdb's copy keeps in-frame clones and lacks some. The sample holds fewer than 150,000 clones; around 73% are singletons and the top ten take 5% to 5.5%. The sequencing input was PBMCs. These receptors all stem from a woman aged 25-40 years in good health and CMV-seropositive.

The chain recombines TRBV7-9 with TRBJ1-1; D may be TRBD1 (5 bases). In germline, CDR1 is SEHNR, CDR2 FQNEAQ (reference sequence). The ends were cut back, 3 bases at V and 5 bases at J, with 13 bases in the middle. CDR3 length: 14 amino acids. This CDR3 reads CASSFGTGETEAFF. DNA of the CDR3: TGTGCCAGCAGCTTCGGGACGGGGGAGACTGAAGCTTTCTTT.

About this clone itself: A read error may account for a junction end that differs from germline. The CDR3 DNA is TGTGCCAGCAGCGTAGCTTCAGCAGGTTCTTCCTACGAGCAGTGCTTC. Translating it yields CASSVASAGSSYEQCF. The chain couples TRBV9 to TRBJ2-7, with unresolved D. The CDR3 consists of 16 residues. Germline lookup yields CDR1 SGDLS and CDR2 YYNGEE.

Turning to this clone: The junction departs from the called germline gene at one end, perhaps through a read error. The chain carries TRBV19 and TRBJ1-1; D perhaps matches TRBD1 (6 bases). Germline assignment: CDR1 LNHDA and CDR2 SQIVND (reference sequence). This CDR3 spans 15 amino acids. The chain's CDR3 is CASGILNRVDTEAFF. The CDR3 DNA follows: TGTGCCAGTGGTATCTTAAACAGGGTAGACACTGAAGCTTTCTTT. The full variable domain, rest sourced from reference TRBV19 and TRBJ1-1, is DGGITQSPKYLFRKEGQNVTLSCEQNLNHDAMYWYRQDPGQGLRLIYYSQIVNDFQKGDIAEGYSVSREKKESFPLTVTSAQKNPTAFYLCASGILNRVDTEAFFGQGTRLTVV.

This chain joins TRBV2 and TRBJ1-1; D is perhaps TRBD1 (6 bases). The CDR3 consists of 13 residues. CDR1 and CDR2 (germline): SNHLY, FYNNEI. V lost 6 bases, J lost 1 base, and 9 bases lay in between. The CDR3 sequence: CASRTGSNTEAFF. The CDR3 DNA sequence: TGTGCCAGCAGGACAGGTTCGAACACTGAAGCTTTCTTT.

The chain recombines TRBV29-1 with TRBJ1-4; D not resolved. CDR1 and CDR2 from the germline V gene are SQVTM and ANQGSEA. This CDR3 has 14 amino acids. V lost 7 bases, J lost 11 bases, and 23 bases lay in between. The chain's CDR3 is CSGTEVLPPGKLFF. CDR3 in DNA: TGCAGCGGAACTGAGGTTCTCCCCCCTGGGAAACTGTTTTTT. Variable domain in full (rest from reference TRBV29-1 and TRBJ1-4): SAVISQKPSRDICQRGTSLTIQCQVDSQVTMMFWYRQQPGQSLTLIATANQGSEATYESGFVIDKFPISRPNLTFSTLTVSNMSPEDSSIYLCSGTEVLPPGKLFFGSGTQLSVL.

The chain carries TRBV5-1 and TRBJ1-3, with TRBD1 as a possible D gene (5 bases). V lost 0 bases and J 3 bases, leaving 13 bases between the germline ends. CDR3 length: 16 amino acids. Germline lookup yields CDR1 SGHRS and CDR2 YFSETQ. The CDR3 reads CASSLAGTQDGNTIYF. The CDR3 DNA follows: TGCGCCAGCAGCTTGGCTGGGACTCAAGATGGAAACACCATATATTTT.

The CDR3 sequence is CASSTTGSGAYGYTF. In DNA form, the CDR3 reads TGCGCCAGCAGCACAACAGGTTCAGGTGCCTATGGCTACACCTTC. This rearrangement joins TRBV5-1 to TRBJ1-2, with D possibly TRBD1 on 5 matching bases. Germline CDR1 and CDR2: SGHRS and YFSETQ. Trimming removed 4 bases from V and 4 bases from J, with 17 bases in between. CDR3 size: 15 residues.

The rearrangement links TRBV4-1 to TRBJ1-1, with 7 bases that match TRBD1. Trimming cost V 2 bases and J 3 bases; bases outside gene matches: 6. Germline V CDR1 and CDR2: MGHRA, YSYEKL. This CDR3 spans 15 amino acids. CDR3 bases: TGCGCCAGCAGCCAAAAAAGGGGGCGGGACACTGAAGCTTTCTTT. It specifies CASSQKRGRDTEAFF.

V usage is TRBV5-1 and J usage is TRBJ1-2, with 8 bases that match TRBD1. CDR3 length: 14 residues. V trimming: 4 bases; J trimming: 2 bases; junction bases outside the gene matches: 4. Germline assignment: CDR1 SGHRS and CDR2 YFSETQ. The CDR3 DNA sequence: TGCGCCAGCAGCGAGGGACAGGAGAACTATGGCTACACCTTC. Amino acids: CASSEGQENYGYTF.

This clone was observed once. The V gene is TRBV10-3, the J gene TRBJ1-1; D gene ambiguous. The CDR3 loop spans 14 amino acids. The V gene lost 3 bases and the J gene lost 0 bases, with 8 bases spanning the gap. CDR1 and CDR2 (germline): ENHRY, SYGVKD. DNA of the CDR3: TGTGCCATCAGTGAACAGAACATGAACACTGAAGCTTTCTTT. It is translated as CAISEQNMNTEAFF.

The rearrangement links TRBV19 to TRBJ1-4; possible D gene TRBD1, 5 bases. The CDR3 has 14 residues. Germline lookup yields CDR1 LNHDA and CDR2 SQIVND (reference sequence). Between the trimmed V and J ends, which lost 5 bases and 8 bases, there was a span of 15 bases. CDR3 in amino acids: CASSLGLRGEKLFF. The CDR3 region has the DNA TGTGCCAGTAGTCTGGGACTGCGGGGGGAAAAACTGTTTTTT.